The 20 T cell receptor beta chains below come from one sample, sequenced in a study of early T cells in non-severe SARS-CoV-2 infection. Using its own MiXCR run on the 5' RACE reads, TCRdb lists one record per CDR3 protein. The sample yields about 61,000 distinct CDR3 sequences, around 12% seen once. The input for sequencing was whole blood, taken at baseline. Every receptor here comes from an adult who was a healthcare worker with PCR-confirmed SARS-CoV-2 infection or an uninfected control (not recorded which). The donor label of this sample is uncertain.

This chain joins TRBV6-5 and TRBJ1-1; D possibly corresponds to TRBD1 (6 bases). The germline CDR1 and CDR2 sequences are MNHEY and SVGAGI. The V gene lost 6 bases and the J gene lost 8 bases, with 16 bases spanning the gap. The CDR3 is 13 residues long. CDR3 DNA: TGTGCCAGCAGCAGACCACAGGGCAGGGAAGCTTTCTTT. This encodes CASSRPQGREAFF.

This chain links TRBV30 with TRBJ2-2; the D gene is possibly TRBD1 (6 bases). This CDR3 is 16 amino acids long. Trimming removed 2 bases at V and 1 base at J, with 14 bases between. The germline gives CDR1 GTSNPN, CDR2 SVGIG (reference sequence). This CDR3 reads CAWSSRQDMNTGELFF. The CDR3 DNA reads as TGTGCCTGGAGTTCCCGACAGGACATGAACACCGGGGAGCTGTTTTTT.

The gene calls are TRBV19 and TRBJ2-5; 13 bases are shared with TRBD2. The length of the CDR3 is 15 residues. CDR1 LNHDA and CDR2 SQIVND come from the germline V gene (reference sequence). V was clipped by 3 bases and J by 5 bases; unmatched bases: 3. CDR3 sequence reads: CASSIGTSGVETQYF. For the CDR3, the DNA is TGTGCCAGTAGTATTGGGACTAGCGGGGTGGAGACCCAGTACTTC.

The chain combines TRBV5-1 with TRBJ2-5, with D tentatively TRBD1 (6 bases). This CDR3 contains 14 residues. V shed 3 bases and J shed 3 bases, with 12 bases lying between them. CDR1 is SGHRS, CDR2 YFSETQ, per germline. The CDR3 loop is CASSSARTEETQYF. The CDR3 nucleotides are TGCGCCAGCAGCTCTGCCCGGACAGAAGAGACCCAGTACTTC.

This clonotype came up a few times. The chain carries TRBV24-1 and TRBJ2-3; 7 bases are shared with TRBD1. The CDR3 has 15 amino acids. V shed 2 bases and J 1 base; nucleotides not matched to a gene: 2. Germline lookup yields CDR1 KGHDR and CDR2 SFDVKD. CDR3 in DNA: TGTGCCACCAGTGATTATAGGGGGCGCACAGATACGCAGTATTTT. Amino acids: CATSDYRGRTDTQYF.

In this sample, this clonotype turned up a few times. The CDR3 bases are TGTGCCTCTGGAGGGGGGCGGATCGACACTGAAGCTTTCTTT. It is translated as CASGGGRIDTEAFF. This chain uses TRBV7-8 with TRBJ1-1; maybe TRBD1 (6 bases). The CDR3 totals 14 residues. Trimming cost V 11 bases and J 3 bases, with 19 bases left between them. Per the germline V gene, CDR1 is SGHVS and CDR2 is FQNEAQ.

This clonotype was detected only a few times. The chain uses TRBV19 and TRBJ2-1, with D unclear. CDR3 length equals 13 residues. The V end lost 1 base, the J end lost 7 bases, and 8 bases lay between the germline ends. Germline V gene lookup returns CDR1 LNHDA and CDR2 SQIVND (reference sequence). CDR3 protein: CASSIVIGNEQFF. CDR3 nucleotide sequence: TGTGCCAGTAGTATAGTAATCGGGAATGAGCAGTTCTTC.

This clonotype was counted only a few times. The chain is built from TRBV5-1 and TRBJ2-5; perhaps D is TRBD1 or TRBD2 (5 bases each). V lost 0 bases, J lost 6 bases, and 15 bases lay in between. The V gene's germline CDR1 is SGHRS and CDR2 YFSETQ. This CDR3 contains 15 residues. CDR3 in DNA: TGCGCCAGCAGCTTGGTTTTTCGGGGCGAAAAGACCCAGTACTTC. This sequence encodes CASSLVFRGEKTQYF.

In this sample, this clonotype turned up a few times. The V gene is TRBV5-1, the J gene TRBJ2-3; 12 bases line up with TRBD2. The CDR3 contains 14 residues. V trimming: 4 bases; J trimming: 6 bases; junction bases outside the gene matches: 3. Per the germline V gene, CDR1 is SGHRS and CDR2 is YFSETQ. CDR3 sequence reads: CASSRGTSGDTQYF. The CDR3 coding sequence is TGCGCCAGCAGCCGGGGGACTAGCGGGGATACGCAGTATTTT.

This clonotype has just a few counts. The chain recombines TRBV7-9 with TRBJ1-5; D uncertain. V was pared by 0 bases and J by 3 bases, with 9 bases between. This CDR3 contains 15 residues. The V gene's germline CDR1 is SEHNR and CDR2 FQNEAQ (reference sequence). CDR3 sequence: CASSLAYPNNQPQHF. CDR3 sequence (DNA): TGTGCCAGCAGCTTAGCGTACCCTAACAATCAGCCCCAGCATTTT.

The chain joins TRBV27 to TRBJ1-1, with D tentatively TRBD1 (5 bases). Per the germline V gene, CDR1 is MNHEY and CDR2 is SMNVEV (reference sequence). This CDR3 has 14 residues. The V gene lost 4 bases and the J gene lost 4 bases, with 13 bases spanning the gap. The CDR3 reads CASSSRDSLTEAFF. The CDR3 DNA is TGTGCCAGCAGTTCGCGGGACTCGCTCACTGAAGCTTTCTTT.

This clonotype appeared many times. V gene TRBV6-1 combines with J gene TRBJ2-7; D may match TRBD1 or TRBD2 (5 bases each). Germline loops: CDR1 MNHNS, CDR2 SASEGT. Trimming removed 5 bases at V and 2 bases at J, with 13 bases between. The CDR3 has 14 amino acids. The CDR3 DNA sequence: TGTGCCAGCAGTATGGCCGAGGGGACCTACGAGCAGTACGTC. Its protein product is CASSMAEGTYEQYV.

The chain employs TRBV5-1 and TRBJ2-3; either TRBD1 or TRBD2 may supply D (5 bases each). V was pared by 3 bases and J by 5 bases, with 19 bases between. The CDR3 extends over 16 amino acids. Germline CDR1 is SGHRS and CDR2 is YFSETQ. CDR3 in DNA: TGCGCCAGCAGCTCTAACCCCCGGGGCCTAAAAGATACGCAGTATTTT. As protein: CASSSNPRGLKDTQYF.

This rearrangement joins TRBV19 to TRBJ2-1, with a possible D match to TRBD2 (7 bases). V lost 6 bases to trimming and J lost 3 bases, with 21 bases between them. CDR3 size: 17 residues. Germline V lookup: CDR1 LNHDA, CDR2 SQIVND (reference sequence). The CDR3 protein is CASSSVAAGADYNEQFF. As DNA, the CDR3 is TGTGCCAGTAGCTCGGTAGCCGCGGGGGCCGACTACAATGAGCAGTTCTTC.

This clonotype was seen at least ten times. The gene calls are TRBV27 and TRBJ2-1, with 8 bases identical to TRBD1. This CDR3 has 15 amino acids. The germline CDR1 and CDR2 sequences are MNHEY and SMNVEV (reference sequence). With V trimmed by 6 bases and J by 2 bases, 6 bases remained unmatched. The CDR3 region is CASRNGQGTYNEQFF. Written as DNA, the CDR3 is TGTGCCAGCAGGAACGGACAGGGAACCTACAATGAGCAGTTCTTC.

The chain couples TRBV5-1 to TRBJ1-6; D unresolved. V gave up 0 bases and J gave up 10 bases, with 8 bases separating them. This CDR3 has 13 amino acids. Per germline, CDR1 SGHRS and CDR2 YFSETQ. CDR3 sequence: CASSLVDGSPLHF. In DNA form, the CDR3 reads TGCGCCAGCAGCTTGGTGGACGGGTCACCCCTCCACTTT. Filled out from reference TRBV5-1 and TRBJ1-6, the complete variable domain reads KAGVTQTPRYLIKTRGQQVTLSCSPISGHRSVSWYQQTPGQGLQFLFEYFSETQRNKGNFPGRFSGRQFSNSRSEMNVSTLELGDSALYLCASSLVDGSPLHFGNGTRLTVT.

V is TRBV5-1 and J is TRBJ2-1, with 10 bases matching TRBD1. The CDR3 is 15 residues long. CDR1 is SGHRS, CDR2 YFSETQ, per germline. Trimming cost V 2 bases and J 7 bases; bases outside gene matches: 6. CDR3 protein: CASSLDGTGENEQFF. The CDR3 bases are TGCGCCAGCAGCTTAGACGGGACAGGGGAAAATGAGCAGTTCTTC.

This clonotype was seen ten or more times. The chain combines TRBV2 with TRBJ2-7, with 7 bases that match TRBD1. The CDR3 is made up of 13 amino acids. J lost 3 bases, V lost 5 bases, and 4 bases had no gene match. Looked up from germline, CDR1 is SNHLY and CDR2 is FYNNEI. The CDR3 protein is CASSRDRDYEQYV. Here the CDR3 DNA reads TGTGCCAGCAGTCGAGACAGGGACTACGAGCAGTACGTC.

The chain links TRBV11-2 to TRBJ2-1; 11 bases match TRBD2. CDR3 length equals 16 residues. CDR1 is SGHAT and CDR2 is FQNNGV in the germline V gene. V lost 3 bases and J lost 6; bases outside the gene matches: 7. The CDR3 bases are TGTGCCAGCAGCTTCCCGACTAGCGGGGCTCGCAATGAGCAGTTCTTC. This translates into CASSFPTSGARNEQFF.

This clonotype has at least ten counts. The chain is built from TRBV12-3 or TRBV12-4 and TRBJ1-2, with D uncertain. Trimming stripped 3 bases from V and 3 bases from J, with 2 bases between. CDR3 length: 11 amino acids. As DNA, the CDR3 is TGTGCCAGCAGTTTGGACTATGGCTACACCTTC. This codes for CASSLDYGYTF.